This T cell receptor beta chain was sequenced in a study of blood T cells in healthy people across ages. CDR1 and CDR2 from the germline V gene are MNHEY and SVGAGI. The CDR3 has 16 amino acids. The V end was cut by 0 bases, the J end by 0 bases, with 9 bases between. Then a second PCR, running roughly 7 to 12 cycles, was carried out with a sample-barcoded 5' primer and a J-beta primer mix. MiXCR was run by TCRdb on the 5' RACE reads, yielding one entry per CDR3 protein. Among approximately 880,000 distinct CDR3 sequences listed, around 46% were seen once. General observations from the study: While age rose, TCR beta diversity per million T cells dropped in a roughly linear way. Possibly confounding the expanded clonotype changes was the fact that donor CMV status was unknown.

As regards this clonotype: As yet, its antigen is unknown.

This rearrangement joins TRBV6-5 to TRBJ1-3; TRBD1 is a possible D gene (5 bases). The sequencing sample was made of blood. The clonotype originates from a man under 40 in good health. In DNA form, the CDR3 reads TGTGCCAGCAGTTACTCCCCGGGGGACTCTGGAAACACCATATATTTT. Protein product: CASSYSPGDSGNTIYF.